A single sample is the source of the 11 T cell receptor beta chains below, sequenced in a study of Ad26.COV2.S vaccination and SARS-CoV-2 variants. Treatment of the sample: some 19 received Ad26.COV2.S at low or high dose, single or two shots; several received placebo; per-sample allocation not given. Specimens were obtained on day 63 following the first vaccine or placebo injection. The data were produced by immunoSEQ multiplex PCR, yet TCRdb's version contains in-frame clones alone and is incomplete. Here the sample spans roughly 300,000 clones, about 87% being singletons. Sequencing was performed on peripheral blood, taken in a trial of Ad26.COV2.S vaccine versus placebo. These receptors were obtained from a person between 18 and 60 years old who received the Ad26.COV2.S COVID-19 vaccine or a placebo.

The J gene is TRBJ1-5, the V gene TRBV6-1; 10 bases agree with TRBD1. Looked up from germline, CDR1 is MNHNS and CDR2 is SASEGT. The CDR3 is 17 residues long. Germline trimming cut 4 bases from V and 4 bases from J; bases unmatched to any gene: 10. The CDR3 loop reads CASSVSPGTGANQPQHF. CDR3 nucleotides: TGTGCCAGCAGTGTCTCCCCCGGGACAGGGGCTAATCAGCCCCAGCATTTT.

The genes are TRBV29-1 and TRBJ2-3; D is perhaps TRBD1 (6 bases). CDR3 length: 13 amino acids. The ends were cut back, 5 bases at V and 5 bases at J, with 14 bases in the middle. Germline CDR1 and CDR2: SQVTM and ANQGSEA. The CDR3 is CSVSSGAKDTQYF. For the CDR3, the DNA is TGCAGCGTTAGCTCAGGGGCCAAAGATACGCAGTATTTT.

The chain has TRBV11-2 and TRBJ2-2; 10 bases match TRBD2. The CDR3 loop spans 16 amino acids. Germline V CDR1 and CDR2: SGHAT, FQNNGV. Trimming took 3 bases from V and 6 from J; bases not matched to a gene: 7. The CDR3 sequence: CASSLGTSDTPGELFF. CDR3 nucleotides: TGTGCCAGCAGCTTGGGGACTAGCGATACCCCCGGGGAGCTGTTTTTT.

The chain has TRBV10-1 and TRBJ2-5; the match to TRBD1 covers 10 bases. The germline V gene has CDR1 WNHNN and CDR2 SYGVQD (reference sequence). The CDR3 extends over 13 amino acids. Trimming cost V 5 bases and J 7 bases; bases outside gene matches: 4. In DNA, the CDR3 is TGCGCCAGCAGTATAGGACAGGGGGGGACCCAGTACTTC. It is translated as CASSIGQGGTQYF.

The chain is built from TRBV4-3 and TRBJ2-7; either TRBD1 or TRBD2 may supply D (5 bases each). Trimming shortened V by 4 bases and J by 1 base, and 8 bases separated the two germline ends. The CDR3 has 13 amino acids. CDR1 LGHNA and CDR2 YSLEER come from the germline V gene. CDR3 protein: CASSRGDSYEQYF. CDR3 DNA sequence: TGCGCCAGCAGCCGAGGGGATTCCTACGAGCAGTACTTC.

This clone was observed a few times. The genes are TRBV7-2 and TRBJ1-4, with D tentatively TRBD1 (5 bases). The germline CDR1 and CDR2 sequences are SGHTA and FQGNSA. This CDR3 contains 15 residues. V was shortened by 5 bases and J by 6 bases, with 16 bases between the two germline ends. CDR3 in amino acids: CASSLGQGGYEKLFF. The CDR3 coding sequence is TGTGCCAGCAGCCTGGGGCAGGGAGGTTATGAAAAACTGTTTTTT. Drawing the rest from reference TRBV7-2 and TRBJ1-4, the complete variable domain is GAGVSQSPSNKVTEKGKDVELRCDPISGHTALYWYRQSLGQGLEFLIYFQGNSAPDKSGLPSDRFSAERTGGSVSTLTIQRTQQEDSAVYLCASSLGQGGYEKLFFGSGTQLSVL.

The chain joins TRBV9 to TRBJ1-2, with D perhaps matching TRBD1 (5 bases). Trimming stripped 3 bases from V and 10 bases from J, with 10 bases between. The germline CDR1 and CDR2 sequences are SGDLS and YYNGEE. The CDR3 sequence is 11 residues long. The DNA of the CDR3 is TGTGCCAGCAGCGGTACAGGCTTCTACACCTTC. Protein product: CASSGTGFYTF.

The gene calls are TRBV3-1 (or the pseudogene TRBV3-2) and TRBJ1-2; D unclear. The germline V and J ends were trimmed by 5 bases and 2 bases, with 12 bases remaining between them. The CDR3 runs to 14 residues. The germline CDR1 and CDR2 sequences are LGHDT and YNNKEL (reference sequence). Here the CDR3 DNA reads TGTGCCAGCAGCGAAATGACATCAAACTATGGCTACACCTTC. Encoded protein: CASSEMTSNYGYTF.

The CDR3: CASSLSVEEAFF. CDR3 nucleotide sequence: TGTGCCAGCAGCTTAAGTGTCGAGGAAGCTTTCTTT. The chain uses TRBV7-9 and TRBJ1-1; no clear D. V dropped 2 bases and J dropped 8 bases, with 9 bases sitting between them. The CDR3 covers 12 residues. CDR1 SEHNR and CDR2 FQNEAQ come from the germline V gene (reference sequence).

This sequence joins TRBV18 and TRBJ1-6; D not resolved. V was shortened by 6 bases and J by 0 bases, with 15 bases between the two germline ends. The CDR3 length is 17 residues. Germline V gene sequence: CDR1 KGHSH, CDR2 LQKENI. The CDR3 region is CASSDRPPSSYNSPLHF. CDR3 sequence (DNA): TGTGCCAGCTCGGATAGGCCTCCCAGCTCCTATAATTCACCCCTCCACTTT.

This clone was seen once. The rearrangement uses TRBV11-3 and TRBJ2-1; 10 bases are shared with TRBD1. This CDR3 is 15 amino acids long. CDR1 and CDR2 (germline): SGHNT, YENEEA. V trimming: 5 bases; J trimming: 6 bases; junction bases outside the gene matches: 7. CDR3: CASSPGTGASNEQFF. CDR3 coding DNA: TGTGCCAGCAGCCCCGGGACAGGGGCGTCCAATGAGCAGTTCTTC.